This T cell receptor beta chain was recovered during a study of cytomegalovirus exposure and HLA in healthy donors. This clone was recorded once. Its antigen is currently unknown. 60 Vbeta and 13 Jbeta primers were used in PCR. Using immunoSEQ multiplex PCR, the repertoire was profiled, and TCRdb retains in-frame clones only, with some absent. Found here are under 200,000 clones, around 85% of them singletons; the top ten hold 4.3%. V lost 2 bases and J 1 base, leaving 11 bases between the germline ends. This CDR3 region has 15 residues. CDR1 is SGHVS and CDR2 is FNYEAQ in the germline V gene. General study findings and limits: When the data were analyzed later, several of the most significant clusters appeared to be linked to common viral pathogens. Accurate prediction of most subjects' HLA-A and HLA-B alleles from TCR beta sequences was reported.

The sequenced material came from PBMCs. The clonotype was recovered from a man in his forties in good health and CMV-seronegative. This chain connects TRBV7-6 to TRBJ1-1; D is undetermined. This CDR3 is CASSLKRERNTEAFF. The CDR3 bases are TGTGCCAGCAGCTTAAAGAGGGAGAGGAACACTGAAGCTTTCTTT. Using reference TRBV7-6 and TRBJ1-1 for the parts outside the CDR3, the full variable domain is GAGVSQSPRYKVTKRGQDVALRCDPISGHVSLYWYRQALGQGPEFLTYFNYEAQQDKSGLPNDRFSAERPEGSISTLTIQRTEQRDSAMYRCASSLKRERNTEAFFGQGTRLTVV.